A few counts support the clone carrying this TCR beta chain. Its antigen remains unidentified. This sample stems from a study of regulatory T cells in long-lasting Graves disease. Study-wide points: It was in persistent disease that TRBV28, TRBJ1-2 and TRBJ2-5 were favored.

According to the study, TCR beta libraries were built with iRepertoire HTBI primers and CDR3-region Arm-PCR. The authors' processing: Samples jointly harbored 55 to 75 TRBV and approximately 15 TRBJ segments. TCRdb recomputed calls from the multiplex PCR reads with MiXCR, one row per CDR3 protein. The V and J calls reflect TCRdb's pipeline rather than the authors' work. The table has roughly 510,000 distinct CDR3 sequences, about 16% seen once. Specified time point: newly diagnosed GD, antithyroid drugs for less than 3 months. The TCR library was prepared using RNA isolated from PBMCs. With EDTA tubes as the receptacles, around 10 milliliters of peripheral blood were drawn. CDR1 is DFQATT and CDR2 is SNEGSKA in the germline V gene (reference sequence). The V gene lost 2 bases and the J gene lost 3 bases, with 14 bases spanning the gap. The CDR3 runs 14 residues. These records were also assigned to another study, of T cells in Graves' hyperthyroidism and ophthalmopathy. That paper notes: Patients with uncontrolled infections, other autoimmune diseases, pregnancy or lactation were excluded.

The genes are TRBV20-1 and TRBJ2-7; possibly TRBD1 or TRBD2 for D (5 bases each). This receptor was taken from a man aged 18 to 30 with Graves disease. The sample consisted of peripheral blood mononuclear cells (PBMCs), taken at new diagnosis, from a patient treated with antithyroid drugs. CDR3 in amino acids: CSARIPGLYYEQYF. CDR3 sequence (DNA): TGCAGTGCTAGAATCCCGGGGCTCTACTACGAGCAGTACTTC.